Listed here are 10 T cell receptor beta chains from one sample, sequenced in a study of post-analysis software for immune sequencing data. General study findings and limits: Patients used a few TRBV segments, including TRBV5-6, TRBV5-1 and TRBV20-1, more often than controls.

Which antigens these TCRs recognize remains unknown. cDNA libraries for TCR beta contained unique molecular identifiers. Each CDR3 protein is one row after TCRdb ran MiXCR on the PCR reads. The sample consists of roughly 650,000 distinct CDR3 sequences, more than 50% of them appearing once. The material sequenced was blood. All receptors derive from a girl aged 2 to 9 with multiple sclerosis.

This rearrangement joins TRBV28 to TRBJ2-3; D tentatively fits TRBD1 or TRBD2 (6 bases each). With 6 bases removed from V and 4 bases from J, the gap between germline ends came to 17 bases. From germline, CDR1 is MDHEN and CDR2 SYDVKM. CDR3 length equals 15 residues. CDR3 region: CASSKPGAAADTQYF. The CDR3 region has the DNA TGTGCCAGCAGCAAACCGGGGGCGGCCGCAGATACGCAGTATTTT.

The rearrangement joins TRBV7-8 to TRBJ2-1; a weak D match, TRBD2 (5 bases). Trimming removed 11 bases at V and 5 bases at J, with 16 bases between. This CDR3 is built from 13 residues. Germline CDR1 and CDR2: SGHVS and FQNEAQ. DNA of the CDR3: TGTGCCGGGGTGGAGGCGGTGGACAATGAGCAGTTCTTC. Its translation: CAGVEAVDNEQFF.

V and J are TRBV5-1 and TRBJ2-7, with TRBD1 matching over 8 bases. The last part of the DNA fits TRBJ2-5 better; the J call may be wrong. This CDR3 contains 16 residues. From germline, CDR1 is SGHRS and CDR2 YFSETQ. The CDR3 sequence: CASSSRGQGSLETQYF. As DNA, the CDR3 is TGCGCCAGCAGCTCCCGCGGACAGGGATCTTTAGAGACCCAGTACTTC.

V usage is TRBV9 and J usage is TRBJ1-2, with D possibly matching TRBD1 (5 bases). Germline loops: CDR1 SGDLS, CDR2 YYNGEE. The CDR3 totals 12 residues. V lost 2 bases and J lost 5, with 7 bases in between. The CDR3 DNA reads TGTGCCAGCAGCGTCAGGGATTATGGCTACACCTTC. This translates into CASSVRDYGYTF.

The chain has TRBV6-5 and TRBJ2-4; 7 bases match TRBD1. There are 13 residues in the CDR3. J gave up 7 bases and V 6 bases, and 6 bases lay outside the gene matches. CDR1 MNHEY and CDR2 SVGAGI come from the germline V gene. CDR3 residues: CASRNRGDNIQYF. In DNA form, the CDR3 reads TGTGCCAGCAGGAACAGGGGTGATAACATTCAGTACTTC.

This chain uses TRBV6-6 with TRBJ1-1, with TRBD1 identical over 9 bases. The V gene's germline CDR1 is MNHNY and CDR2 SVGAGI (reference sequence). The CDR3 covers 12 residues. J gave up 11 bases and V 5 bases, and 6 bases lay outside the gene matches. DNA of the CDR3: TGTGCCAGCAGTAACAGGGGGCGCGCGGCTTTCTTT. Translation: CASSNRGRAAFF.

CDR3 loop: CASGTITAVGKNIQYF. The CDR3 DNA reads TGTGCCAGCGGGACTATAACGGCGGTAGGCAAAAACATTCAGTACTTC. The chain links TRBV5-6 to TRBJ2-4, with 7 bases that match TRBD2. The CDR3 has 16 amino acids. The trim removed 7 bases at V and 3 bases at J, leaving 13 bases unmatched. Germline CDR1 reads SGHDT; CDR2 reads YYEEEE.

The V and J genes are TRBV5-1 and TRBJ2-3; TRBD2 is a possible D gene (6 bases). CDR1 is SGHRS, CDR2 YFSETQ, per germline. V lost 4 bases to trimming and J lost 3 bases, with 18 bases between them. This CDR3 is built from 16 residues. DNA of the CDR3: TGCGCCAGCAGCCTTTTGGGACTCGACGCTACAGATACGCAGTATTTT. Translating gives CASSLLGLDATDTQYF.

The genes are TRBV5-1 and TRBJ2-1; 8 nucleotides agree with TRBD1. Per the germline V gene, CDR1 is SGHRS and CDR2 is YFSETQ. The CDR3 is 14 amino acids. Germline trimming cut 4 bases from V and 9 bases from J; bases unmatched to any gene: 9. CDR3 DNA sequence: TGCGCCAGCAGCCTAAGTCAGGGGGCAGGTGAGCAGTTCTTC. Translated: CASSLSQGAGEQFF.

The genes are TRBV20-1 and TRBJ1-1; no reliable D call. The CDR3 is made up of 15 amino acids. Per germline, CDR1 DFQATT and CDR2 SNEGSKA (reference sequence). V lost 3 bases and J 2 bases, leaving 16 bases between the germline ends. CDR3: CSARGKGTGNTEAFF. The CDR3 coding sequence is TGCAGTGCTAGGGGGAAAGGTACGGGCAACACTGAAGCTTTCTTT.